A single sample gave rise to the 15 T cell receptor beta chains below, sequenced in a study of control samples from healthy donors and cancer patients. The protocol was immunoSEQ multiplex PCR, while the TCRdb copy is restricted to in-frame clones and leaves out a portion. The sample has about 59,000 clones, 80% to 95% seen once. Sequencing was carried out using PBMCs. All receptors derive from a man aged 40-49 years with colorectal cancer.

This clone was seen once. The DNA for the CDR3 is TGTGCCAGCAGCCAAGGACAGGGGTTGGGCTACACCTTC. It codes for CASSQGQGLGYTF. The chain combines TRBV3-1 (or the pseudogene TRBV3-2) with TRBJ1-2, with 8 nucleotides matching TRBD1. The CDR3 runs 13 residues. V lost 1 base to trimming and J lost 8 bases; unmatched junction nucleotides: 3. Per germline, CDR1 LGHDT and CDR2 YNNKEL (reference sequence).

This clone showed up just once. The J gene is TRBJ1-5, the V gene TRBV12-3 or TRBV12-4; no clear D gene. V was pared by 6 bases and J by 6 bases, with 12 bases between. This CDR3 comprises 13 residues. The CDR3, as DNA: TGTGCCAGCAGCGCCACGCCCTTTCAGCCCCAGCATTTT. Amino acids: CASSATPFQPQHF.

The rearrangement joins TRBV6-4 to TRBJ1-4; unclear D gene. The CDR3 runs to 12 residues. CDR1 is MRHNA, CDR2 SNTAGT, per germline. The germline V and J ends were trimmed by 0 bases and 10 bases, with 6 bases remaining between them. The CDR3 sequence: CASSDSAGKLFF. The CDR3 nucleotides read TGTGCCAGCAGTGACTCGGCTGGAAAACTGTTTTTT.

The chain uses TRBV6-5 and TRBJ2-5; 11 bases line up with TRBD1. Germline V gene lookup returns CDR1 MNHEY and CDR2 SVGAGI. V dropped 6 bases and J dropped 5; count of bases not matched to a gene: 8. The CDR3 loop spans 15 amino acids. The CDR3 spells CASRRTGGSEETQYF. The DNA of the CDR3 is TGTGCCAGCAGGCGGACAGGGGGCAGCGAGGAGACCCAGTACTTC.

V and J are TRBV27 and TRBJ1-1; a weak D match, TRBD1 (6 bases). The V gene's germline CDR1 is MNHEY and CDR2 SMNVEV (reference sequence). CDR3 size: 14 residues. Trimming removed 6 bases from V and 1 base from J, with 12 bases in between. In DNA, the CDR3 is TGTGCCAGCAGCCTATACAGGGAGAACACTGAAGCTTTCTTT. Amino acids: CASSLYRENTEAFF.

The chain links TRBV12-3 or TRBV12-4 to TRBJ1-3, with D unclear. Between the trimmed V and J ends, which lost 6 bases and 3 bases, there was a span of 9 bases. The CDR3 contains 13 residues. The CDR3 region has the DNA TGTGCCAGCAGCCCACCTCATGGAAACACCATATATTTT. Encoded protein: CASSPPHGNTIYF.

V and J are TRBV28 and TRBJ2-7; D might be TRBD1 (5 bases). The CDR3 runs 16 residues. The V gene lost 5 bases and the J gene lost 3 bases, with 20 bases spanning the gap. The germline V gene has CDR1 MDHEN and CDR2 SYDVKM. Here the CDR3 reads CASSPSGRRRGYEQYF. The CDR3 DNA sequence: TGTGCCAGCAGTCCGTCGGGCCGTCGAAGGGGCTACGAGCAGTACTTC. Drawing the rest from reference TRBV28 and TRBJ2-7, the complete variable domain is DVKVTQSSRYLVKRTGEKVFLECVQDMDHENMFWYRQDPGLGLRLIYFSYDVKMKEKGDIPEGYSVSREKKERFSLILESASTNQTSMYLCASSPSGRRRGYEQYFGPGTRLTVT.

The V call is TRBV5-6, the J call TRBJ1-2; D may be TRBD1 (5 bases). Germline V gene data show CDR1 as SGHDT and CDR2 as YYEEEE. The V end was cut by 5 bases, the J end by 2 bases, with 10 bases between. CDR3 size: 13 residues. CDR3 nucleotides: TGTGCCAGCAGTAATTCAGGGAACTATGGCTACACCTTC. It is translated as CASSNSGNYGYTF.

The chain is built from TRBV6-1 and TRBJ2-7; D is ambiguous. Germline V lookup: CDR1 MNHNS, CDR2 SASEGT. Trimming left V 2 bases short and J 0 bases short, with 11 bases between. The CDR3 is 15 residues long. In nucleotides, the CDR3 is TGTGCCAGCAGTGAACAGGTCCTGAGCTCCTACGAGCAGTACTTC. It encodes CASSEQVLSSYEQYF.

CDR3: CSVEEGTGGVGEQYF. The CDR3 nucleotides are TGCAGCGTTGAAGAAGGTACAGGGGGTGTAGGCGAGCAGTACTTC. J is TRBJ2-7 and V is TRBV29-1, with 8 bases fitting TRBD1. Germline values: CDR1 SQVTM, CDR2 ANQGSEA. V dropped 0 bases and J dropped 6; count of bases not matched to a gene: 10. CDR3 length: 15 residues.

This rearrangement joins TRBV5-1 to TRBJ2-2, with D possibly matching TRBD2 (6 bases). The CDR3 sequence is 15 residues long. CDR1 is SGHRS, CDR2 YFSETQ, per germline. Trimming pared 4 bases from V and 6 bases from J, leaving 16 bases between. Here the CDR3 DNA reads TGCGCCAGCAGCAGTCCGGGAGTCAAGGCCGGGGAGCTGTTTTTT. Its translation is CASSSPGVKAGELFF.

The CDR3 reads CASSPTGGRQPQHF. As DNA, the CDR3 is TGTGCCAGCAGTCCGACAGGGGGCCGCCAGCCCCAGCATTTT. The chain links TRBV6-2 or TRBV6-3 to TRBJ1-5, with 10 bases that match TRBD1. J was trimmed by 7 bases and V by 5 bases; bases with no gene match: 5. The CDR3 length is 14 residues. Germline CDR1 and CDR2: MNHEY and SVGEGT.

Regarding this clone: Other DNA sequences of this sample code for an identical CDR3. The chain links TRBV5-1 to TRBJ1-3; 10 bases align to TRBD1. The V gene's germline CDR1 is SGHRS and CDR2 YFSETQ. CDR3 size: 17 residues. V lost 3 bases to trimming and J lost 0 bases; unmatched junction nucleotides: 6. In DNA, the CDR3 is TGCGCCAGCAGCTACGGGACAGGGGCTTCCTCTGGAAACACCATATATTTT. Translated, it gives CASSYGTGASSGNTIYF. Variable domain in full (rest from reference TRBV5-1 and TRBJ1-3): KAGVTQTPRYLIKTRGQQVTLSCSPISGHRSVSWYQQTPGQGLQFLFEYFSETQRNKGNFPGRFSGRQFSNSRSEMNVSTLELGDSALYLCASSYGTGASSGNTIYFGEGSWLTVV.

V gene TRBV11-2 combines with J gene TRBJ1-1; D is perhaps TRBD1 (6 bases). V lost 5 bases, J lost 1 base, and 11 bases lay in between. The germline CDR1 and CDR2 sequences are SGHAT and FQNNGV. The CDR3 consists of 14 residues. As DNA, the CDR3 is TGTGCCAGCAGCCCCAGGGGTGGGAACACTGAAGCTTTCTTT. This translates into CASSPRGGNTEAFF.

The chain couples TRBV27 to TRBJ2-6; the match to TRBD1 covers 8 bases. CDR3 size: 15 residues. Germline assignment: CDR1 MNHEY and CDR2 SMNVEV (reference sequence). The junction had 3 bases not matched to a gene; V was cut back by 6 bases and J by 2 bases. CDR3 amino acids: CASSQGAAGANVLTF. CDR3 sequence (DNA): TGTGCCAGCAGCCAGGGGGCGGCTGGGGCCAACGTCCTGACTTTC.